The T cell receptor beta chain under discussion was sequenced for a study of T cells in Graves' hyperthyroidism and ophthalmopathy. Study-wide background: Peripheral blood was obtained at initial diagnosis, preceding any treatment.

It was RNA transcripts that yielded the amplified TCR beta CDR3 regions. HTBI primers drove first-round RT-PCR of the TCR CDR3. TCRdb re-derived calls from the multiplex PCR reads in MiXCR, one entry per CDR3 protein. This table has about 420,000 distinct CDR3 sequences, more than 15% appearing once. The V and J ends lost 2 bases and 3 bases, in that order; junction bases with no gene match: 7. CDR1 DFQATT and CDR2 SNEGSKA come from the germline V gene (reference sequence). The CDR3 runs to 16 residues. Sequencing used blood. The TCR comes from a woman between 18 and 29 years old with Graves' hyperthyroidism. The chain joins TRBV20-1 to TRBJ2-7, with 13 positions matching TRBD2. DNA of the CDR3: TGCAGTGCTAGACCCACTAGCGGGGGGGTGGGCTACGAGCAGTACTTC. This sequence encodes CSARPTSGGVGYEQYF.